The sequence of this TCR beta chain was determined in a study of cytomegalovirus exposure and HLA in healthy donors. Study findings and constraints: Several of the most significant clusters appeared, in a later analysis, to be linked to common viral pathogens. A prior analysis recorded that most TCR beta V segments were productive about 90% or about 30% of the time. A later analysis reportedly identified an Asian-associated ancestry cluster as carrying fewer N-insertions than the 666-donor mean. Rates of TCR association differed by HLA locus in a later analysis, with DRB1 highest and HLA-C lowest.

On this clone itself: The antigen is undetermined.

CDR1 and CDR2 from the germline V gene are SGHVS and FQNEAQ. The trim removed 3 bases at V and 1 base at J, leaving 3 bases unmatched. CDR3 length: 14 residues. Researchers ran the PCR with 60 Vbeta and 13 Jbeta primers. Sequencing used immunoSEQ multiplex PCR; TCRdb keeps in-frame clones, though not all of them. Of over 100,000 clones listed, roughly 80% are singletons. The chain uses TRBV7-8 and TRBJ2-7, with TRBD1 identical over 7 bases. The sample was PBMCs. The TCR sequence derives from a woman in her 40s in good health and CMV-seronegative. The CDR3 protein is CASSFTGQSYEQYF. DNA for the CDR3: TGTGCCAGCAGCTTTACGGGACAGTCCTACGAGCAGTACTTC.